Described below is a single T cell receptor (beta chain) sequence and its context. The source of the sample is a study of blood T cell repertoires in COVID-19. Trimming cost V 4 bases and J 8 bases, with 15 bases left between them. The CDR3 is 13 residues long. Germline assignment: CDR1 SGHNT and CDR2 YYREEE (reference sequence). Only in-frame clones appear in the TCRdb table, and some are missing; sequencing was by immunoSEQ multiplex PCR. Of roughly 100,000 clones listed, roughly 84% are singletons. J is TRBJ1-1 and V is TRBV5-4; D might be TRBD1 (5 bases). The source is a human donor in a cohort sampled during active COVID-19. Specimen: peripheral blood. The DNA of the CDR3 is TGTGCCAGCAGCCCGCGGGGGACCGCCGAAGCTTTCTTT. Translated, it gives CASSPRGTAEAFF.